This T cell receptor (beta chain) was captured in a study of T-cell reconstitution after alpha-beta-depleted transplantation in children. Broader study findings: Fresh T-cell production supplied most of the T-cell counts and diversity seen one year after transplant. Reported findings indicate that, about two months after transplant, alpha-beta T cells came from several hundred expanded clones, which were derived from non-depleted graft cells. Surviving thymic progenitors and recipient T cells were the source of high TCRbeta diversity at day 60 in some patients.

J lost 2 bases, V lost 7 bases, and 5 bases had no gene match. CDR1 and CDR2 from the germline V gene are DFQATT and SNEGSKA (reference sequence). There are 13 residues in the CDR3. This clonotype was detected ten times or more. The antigen is undetermined. Researchers prepared the TCRbeta library using unique molecular identifiers, the study reports. One entry per CDR3 protein results from TCRdb running MiXCR on the PCR reads. Of 200,000 to 250,000 distinct CDR3 sequences in the sample, approximately 11% were seen once. The chain couples TRBV20-1 to TRBJ2-3; 8 positions match TRBD2. The source of this sequence is a child younger than two with acute myeloid leukemia, due to receive a stem cell transplant. The sequences come from PBMCs, collected before TCRalphabeta/CD19-depleted stem cell transplant. The CDR3 region has the DNA TGCAGTGGTCCAGCGGGGGTCACAGATACGCAGTATTTT. Residues: CSGPAGVTDTQYF.